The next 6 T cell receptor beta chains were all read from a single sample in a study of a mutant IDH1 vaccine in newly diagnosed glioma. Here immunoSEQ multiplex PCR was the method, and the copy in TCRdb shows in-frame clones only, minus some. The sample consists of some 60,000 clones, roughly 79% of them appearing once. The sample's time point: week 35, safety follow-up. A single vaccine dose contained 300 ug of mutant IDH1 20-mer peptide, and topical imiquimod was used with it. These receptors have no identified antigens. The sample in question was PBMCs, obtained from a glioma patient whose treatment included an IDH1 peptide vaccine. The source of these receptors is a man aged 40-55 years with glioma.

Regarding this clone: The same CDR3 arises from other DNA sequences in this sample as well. Here the CDR3 reads CASSDSAGSTDTQYF. Here the CDR3 DNA reads TGTGCCAGCAGTGACTCGGCTGGTAGCACAGATACGCAGTATTTT. The V call is TRBV6-4, the J call TRBJ2-3; D is unresolved. This CDR3 is built from 15 residues. V was cut by 0 bases and J by 0 bases, with 7 bases left in between. Germline CDR1 MRHNA, CDR2 SNTAGT.

CDR3 coding DNA: TGTGCCAGCAGAGAGCGGGGGGGCCGCGGCGGGGAGCTGTTTTTT. Translated: CASRERGGRGGELFF. The rearrangement links TRBV6-1 to TRBJ2-2; 10 nucleotides match TRBD2. Germline V gene data show CDR1 as MNHNS and CDR2 as SASEGT. The V segment lost 6 bases and the J segment 7 bases; nucleotides outside the gene matches: 8. The CDR3 extends over 15 amino acids.

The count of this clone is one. The CDR3 spells CASSKLGQWTRKETQYF. CDR3 in DNA: TGTGCCAGCAGCAAACTAGGACAATGGACCCGAAAAGAGACCCAGTACTTC. The chain carries TRBV21-1 and TRBJ2-5; the table assigns TRBD1, which was not confirmed against the DNA. TRBV21-1 is recorded as a pseudogene. This CDR3 is built from 17 residues.

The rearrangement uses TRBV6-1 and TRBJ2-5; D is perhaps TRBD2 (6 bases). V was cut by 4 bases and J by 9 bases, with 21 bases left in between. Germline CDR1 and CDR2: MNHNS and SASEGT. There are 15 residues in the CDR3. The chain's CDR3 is CASSAPGSLKRAQYF. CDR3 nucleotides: TGTGCCAGCAGTGCACCGGGATCCCTGAAGCGGGCCCAGTACTTC.

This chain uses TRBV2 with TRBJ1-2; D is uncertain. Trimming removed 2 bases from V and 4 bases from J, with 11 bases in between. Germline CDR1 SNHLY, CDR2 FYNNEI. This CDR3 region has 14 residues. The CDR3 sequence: CASSERRPSYGYTF. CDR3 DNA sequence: TGTGCCAGCAGTGAAAGAAGGCCATCCTATGGCTACACCTTC.

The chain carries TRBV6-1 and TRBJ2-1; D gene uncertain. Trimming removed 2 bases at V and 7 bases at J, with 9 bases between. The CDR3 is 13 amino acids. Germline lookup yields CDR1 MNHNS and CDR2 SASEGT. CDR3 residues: CASSETPANEQFF. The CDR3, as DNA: TGTGCCAGCAGTGAAACTCCCGCGAATGAGCAGTTCTTC.